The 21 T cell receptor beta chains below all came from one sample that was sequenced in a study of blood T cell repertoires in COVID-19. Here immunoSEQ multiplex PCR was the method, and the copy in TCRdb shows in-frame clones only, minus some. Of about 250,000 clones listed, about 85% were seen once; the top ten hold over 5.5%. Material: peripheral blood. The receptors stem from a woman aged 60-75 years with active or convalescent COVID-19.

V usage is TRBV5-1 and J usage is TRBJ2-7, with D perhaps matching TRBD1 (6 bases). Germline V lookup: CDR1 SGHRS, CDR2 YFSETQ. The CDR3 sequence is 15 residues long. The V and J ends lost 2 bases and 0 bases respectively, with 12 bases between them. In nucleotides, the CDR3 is TGCGCCAGCAGCTTACCGGGACACGGCTCCTACGAGCAGTACTTC. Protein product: CASSLPGHGSYEQYF. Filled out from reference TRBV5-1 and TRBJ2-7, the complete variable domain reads KAGVTQTPRYLIKTRGQQVTLSCSPISGHRSVSWYQQTPGQGLQFLFEYFSETQRNKGNFPGRFSGRQFSNSRSEMNVSTLELGDSALYLCASSLPGHGSYEQYFGPGTRLTVT.

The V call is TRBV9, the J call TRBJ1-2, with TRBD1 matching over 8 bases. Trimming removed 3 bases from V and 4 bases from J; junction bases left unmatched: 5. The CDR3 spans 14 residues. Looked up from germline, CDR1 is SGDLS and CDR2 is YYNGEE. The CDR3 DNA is TGTGCCAGCAGCGGCCTTACAGGGGGCTATGGCTACACCTTC. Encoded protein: CASSGLTGGYGYTF.

The CDR3 loop reads CASSPQQSHSYNEQFF. The CDR3 nucleotides are TGTGCCAGCAGCCCCCAACAGTCACACTCCTACAATGAGCAGTTCTTC. The rearrangement uses TRBV11-3 and TRBJ2-1; D unclear. This CDR3 contains 16 residues. Trimming left V 5 bases short and J 0 bases short, with 14 bases between. CDR1 SGHNT and CDR2 YENEEA come from the germline V gene.

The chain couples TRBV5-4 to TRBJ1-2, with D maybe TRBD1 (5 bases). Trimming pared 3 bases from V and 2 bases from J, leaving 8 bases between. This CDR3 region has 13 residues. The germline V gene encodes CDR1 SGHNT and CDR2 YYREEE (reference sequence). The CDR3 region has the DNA TGTGCCAGCAGCTCTAGGGGCAACTATGGCTACACCTTC. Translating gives CASSSRGNYGYTF.

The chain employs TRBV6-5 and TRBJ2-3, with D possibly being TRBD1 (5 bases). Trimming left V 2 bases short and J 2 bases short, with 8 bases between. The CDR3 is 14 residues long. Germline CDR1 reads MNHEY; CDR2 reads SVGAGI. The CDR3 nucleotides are TGTGCCAGCAGTTACCAGGGCGTCACAGATACGCAGTATTTT. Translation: CASSYQGVTDTQYF.

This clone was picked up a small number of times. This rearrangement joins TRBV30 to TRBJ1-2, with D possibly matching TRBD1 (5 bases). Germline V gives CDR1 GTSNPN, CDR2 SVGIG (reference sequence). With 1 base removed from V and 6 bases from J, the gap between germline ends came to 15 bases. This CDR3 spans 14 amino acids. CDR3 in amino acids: CAWSGFRVGNGYTF. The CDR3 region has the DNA TGTGCCTGGAGTGGGTTCAGGGTCGGTAATGGCTACACCTTC.

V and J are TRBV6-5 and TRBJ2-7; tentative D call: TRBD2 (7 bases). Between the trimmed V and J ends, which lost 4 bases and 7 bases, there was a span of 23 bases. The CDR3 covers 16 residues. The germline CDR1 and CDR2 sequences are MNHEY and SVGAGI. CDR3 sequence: CASSFLPGTGGWEQYF. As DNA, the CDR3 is TGTGCCAGCAGTTTCCTTCCCGGGACGGGGGGCTGGGAGCAGTACTTC.

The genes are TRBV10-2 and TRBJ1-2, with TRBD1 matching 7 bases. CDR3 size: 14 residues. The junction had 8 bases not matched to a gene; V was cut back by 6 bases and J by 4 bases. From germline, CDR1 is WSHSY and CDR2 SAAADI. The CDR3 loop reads CASSPGTDSYGYTF. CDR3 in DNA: TGCGCCAGCAGCCCCGGGACAGATAGCTATGGCTACACCTTC.

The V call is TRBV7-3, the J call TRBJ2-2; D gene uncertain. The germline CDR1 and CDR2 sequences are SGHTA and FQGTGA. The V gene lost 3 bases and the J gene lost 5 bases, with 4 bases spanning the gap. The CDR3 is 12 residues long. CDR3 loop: CASSFSTGELFF. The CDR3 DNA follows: TGTGCCAGCAGCTTTTCGACCGGGGAGCTGTTTTTT.

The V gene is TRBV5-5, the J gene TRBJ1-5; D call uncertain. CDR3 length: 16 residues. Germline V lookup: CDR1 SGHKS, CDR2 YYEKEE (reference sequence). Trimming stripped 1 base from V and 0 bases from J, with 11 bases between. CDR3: CASSLIPGLSNQPQHF. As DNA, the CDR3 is TGTGCCAGCAGCTTGATTCCAGGCCTTAGCAATCAGCCCCAGCATTTT. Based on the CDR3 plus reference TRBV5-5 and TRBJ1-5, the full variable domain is DAGVTQSPTHLIKTRGQQVTLRCSPISGHKSVSWYQQVLGQGPQFIFQYYEKEERGRGNFPDRFSARQFPNYSSELNVNALLLGDSALYLCASSLIPGLSNQPQHFGDGTRLSIL.

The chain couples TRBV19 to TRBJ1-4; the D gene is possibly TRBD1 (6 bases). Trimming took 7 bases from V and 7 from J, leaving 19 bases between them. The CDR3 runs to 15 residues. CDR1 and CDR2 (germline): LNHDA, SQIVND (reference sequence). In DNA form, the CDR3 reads TGTGCCAGTACCCAAGTCGGACAGCCGGCTGAAAAACTGTTTTTT. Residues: CASTQVGQPAEKLFF.

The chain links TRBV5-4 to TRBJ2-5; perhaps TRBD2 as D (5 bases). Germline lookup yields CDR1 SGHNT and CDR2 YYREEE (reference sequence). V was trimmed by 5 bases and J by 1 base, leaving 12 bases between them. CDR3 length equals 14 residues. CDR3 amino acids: CASRSDYSQETQYF. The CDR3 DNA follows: TGTGCCAGCAGAAGCGACTATTCCCAAGAGACCCAGTACTTC.

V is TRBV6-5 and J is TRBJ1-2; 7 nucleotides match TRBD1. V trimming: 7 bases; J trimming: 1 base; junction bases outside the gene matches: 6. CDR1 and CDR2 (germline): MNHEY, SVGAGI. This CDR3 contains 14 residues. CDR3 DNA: TGTGCCAGCACCCTGAACAGGGGTAACTATGGCTACACCTTC. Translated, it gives CASTLNRGNYGYTF.

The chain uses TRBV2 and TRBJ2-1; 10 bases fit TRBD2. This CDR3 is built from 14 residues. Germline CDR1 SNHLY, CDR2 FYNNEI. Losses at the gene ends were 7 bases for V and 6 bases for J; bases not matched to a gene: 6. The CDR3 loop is CASTTSGRANEQFF. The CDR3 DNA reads TGTGCCAGCACCACCAGCGGGAGGGCCAATGAGCAGTTCTTC.

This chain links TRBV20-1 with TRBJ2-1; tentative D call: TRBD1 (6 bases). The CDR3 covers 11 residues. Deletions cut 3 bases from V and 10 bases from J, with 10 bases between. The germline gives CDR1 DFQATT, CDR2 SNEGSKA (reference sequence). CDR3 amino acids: CSASGQLEQFF. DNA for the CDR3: TGCAGTGCTAGTGGACAGCTCGAGCAGTTCTTC.

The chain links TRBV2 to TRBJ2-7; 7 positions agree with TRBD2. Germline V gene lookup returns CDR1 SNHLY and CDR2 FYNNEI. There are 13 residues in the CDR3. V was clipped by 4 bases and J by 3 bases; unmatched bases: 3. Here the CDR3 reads CASSGAGDYEQYF. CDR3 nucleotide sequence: TGTGCCAGCAGTGGGGCGGGAGACTACGAGCAGTACTTC. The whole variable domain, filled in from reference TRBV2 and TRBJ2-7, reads EPEVTQTPSHQVTQMGQEVILRCVPISNHLYFYWYRQILGQKVEFLVSFYNNEISEKSEIFDDQFSVERPDGSNFTLKIRSTKLEDSAMYFCASSGAGDYEQYFGPGTRLTVT.

DNA of the CDR3: TGCGCCAGCAGCCAAGAGGGACGCGGGAGGTCCTTCTACAATGAGCAGTTCTTC. Encoded protein: CASSQEGRGRSFYNEQFF. V is TRBV4-1 and J is TRBJ2-1; 8 bases align to TRBD2. The CDR3 length is 18 residues. Germline V gene data show CDR1 as MGHRA and CDR2 as YSYEKL. J was trimmed by 3 bases and V by 0 bases; bases with no gene match: 10.

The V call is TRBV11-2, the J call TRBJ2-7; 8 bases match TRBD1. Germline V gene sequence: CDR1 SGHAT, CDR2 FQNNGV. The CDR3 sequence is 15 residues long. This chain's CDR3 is CASSLEWTGSHEQYV. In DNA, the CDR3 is TGTGCCAGCAGCCTAGAATGGACAGGGAGCCACGAGCAGTACGTC.

This CDR3 is CASSGWGGNTEAFF. CDR3 DNA: TGCGCCAGCAGCGGTTGGGGAGGGAACACTGAAGCTTTCTTT. This chain uses TRBV5-1 with TRBJ1-1, with D hard to call. Looked up from germline, CDR1 is SGHRS and CDR2 is YFSETQ. Trimming removed 4 bases at V and 1 base at J, with 11 bases between. The CDR3 is made up of 14 amino acids.

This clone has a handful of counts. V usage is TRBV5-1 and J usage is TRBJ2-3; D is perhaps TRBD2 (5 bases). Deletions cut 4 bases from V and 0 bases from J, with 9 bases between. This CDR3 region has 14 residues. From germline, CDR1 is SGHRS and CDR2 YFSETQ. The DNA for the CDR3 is TGCGCCAGCAGCCCGGACTGGAGCACAGATACGCAGTATTTT. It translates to CASSPDWSTDTQYF.

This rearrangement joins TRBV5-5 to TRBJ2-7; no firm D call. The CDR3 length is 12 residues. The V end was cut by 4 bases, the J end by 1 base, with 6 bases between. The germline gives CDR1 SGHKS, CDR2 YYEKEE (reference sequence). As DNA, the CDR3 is TGTGCCAGCAGCCCCCAGTCCTACGAGCAGTACTTC. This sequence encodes CASSPQSYEQYF.